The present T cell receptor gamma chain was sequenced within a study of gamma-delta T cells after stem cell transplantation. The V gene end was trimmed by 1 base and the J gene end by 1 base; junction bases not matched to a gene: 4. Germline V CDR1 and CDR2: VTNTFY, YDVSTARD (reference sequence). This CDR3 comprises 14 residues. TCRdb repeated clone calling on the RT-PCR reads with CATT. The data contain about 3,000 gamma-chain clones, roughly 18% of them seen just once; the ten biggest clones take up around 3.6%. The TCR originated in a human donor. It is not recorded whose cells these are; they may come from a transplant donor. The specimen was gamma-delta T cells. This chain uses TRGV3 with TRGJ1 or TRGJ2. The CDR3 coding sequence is TGTGCCACCTGGGACAGTGTAAATTATTATAAGAAACTCTTT. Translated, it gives CATWDSVNYYKKLF.